This is a list of T cell receptor beta chains from one sample in a study of T cells in Graves' hyperthyroidism and ophthalmopathy. TCRdb analysed the multiplex PCR reads with MiXCR anew, one entry per CDR3 protein. The sample carries 300,000 to 450,000 distinct CDR3 sequences, more than 13% recorded once. The sample consisted of blood. These receptor sequences come from a woman in her twenties or thirties with Graves' hyperthyroidism. CDR3s include the opening cysteine and the closing phenylalanine or tryptophan. The D gene is left open where the match is weak. The size of a clone is reported for some rows only, either as once, few or many, or as a class for expanded clones.

TRBV30,TRBJ2-7,few,TRBD1,15,CAWSRGQGESYEQYF
TRBV18,TRBJ1-5,NA,TRBD1,16,CASSPRPTGFDQPQHF
TRBV5-1,TRBJ2-7,NA,NA,12,CASSEGGREQYF
TRBV6-1,TRBJ2-7,NA,TRBD1,14,CASRLGQGQYEQYF
TRBV7-9,TRBJ2-7,few,TRBD2,14,CASSLTSGKYEQYF
TRBV6-5,TRBJ1-6,NA,NA,18,CASSYSTAQRSGNSPLHF
TRBV25-1,TRBJ2-7,few,NA,13,CASSEYRGGEQYF
TRBV29-1,TRBJ2-5,NA,NA,12,CSVGGGRETQYF
TRBV4-1,TRBJ2-3,once,TRBD1,15,CASSPGTEGRDTQYF
TRBV3-1,TRBJ2-3,many,NA,15,CASSPWQGPTDTQYF
TRBV24-1,TRBJ2-1,many,TRBD2,16,CATSDSGRGTTTEQFF
TRBV5-1,TRBJ2-7,many,TRBD2,15,CASSLVSGGTYEQYF
TRBV6-5,TRBJ1-5,few,NA,18,CASSYSTRGRYSNQPQHF
TRBV4-1,TRBJ2-3,few,TRBD1,16,CASSPGTVSSTDTQYF
TRBV20-1,TRBJ2-1,many,TRBD2,14,CSASRLAGGFEQFF
TRBV7-9,TRBJ2-2,few,NA,16,CASSLVSTANTGELFF
TRBV4-2,TRBJ1-2,NA,NA,15,CASSQEGEANYGYTF
TRBV7-9,TRBJ2-1,NA,NA,16,CASSLGGANSYNEQFF
TRBV18,TRBJ2-7,many,TRBD2,15,CASSPPSGSVHEQYF
TRBV12-3/TRBV12-4,TRBJ1-3,NA,NA,16,CASSLAGQLSGNTIYF
TRBV29-1,TRBJ1-1,few,NA,13,CSVQGLGNTEAFF
TRBV2,TRBJ2-7,many,TRBD1,14,CASRGDRGRREQYF
TRBV28,TRBJ2-1,many,TRBD2,20,CASSSSGTSGRGRSYNEQFF
TRBV3-1,TRBJ1-2,few,NA,13,CASSEKGGHGYTF
TRBV28,TRBJ2-2,few,NA,15,CASSFYAGRTGELFF
TRBV3-1,TRBJ2-1,many,NA,15,CASSLAGQSRNEQFF
TRBV28,TRBJ2-2,many,NA,13,CASIQTRPGELFF
TRBV20-1,TRBJ2-1,many,TRBD2,16,CSARELAGVSYNEQFF
TRBV11-2,TRBJ1-5,many,NA,16,CASSLGAKEGYQPQHF
TRBV19,TRBJ2-2,few,TRBD1,16,CASSLRQGRSTGELFF
TRBV20-1,TRBJ1-1,many,TRBD1,15,CSAPPTGAPNTEAFF
TRBV7-3,TRBJ1-2,many,TRBD1,17,CASSGPGQGDHFYGYTF
TRBV20-1,TRBJ1-5,many,NA,13,CSAADPDLQPQHF
TRBV28,TRBJ2-3,many,NA,17,CASSLYRQLGFTDTQYF
TRBV20-1,TRBJ1-1,many,NA,13,CSARTRQVLGAFF
TRBV3-1,TRBJ1-6,many,NA,16,CASSRGLTLGDSPLHF
TRBV28,TRBJ2-3,many,TRBD2,17,CASRGTSGISSTDTQYF
TRBV6-1,TRBJ1-6,many,NA,16,CASSDRGGASNSPLHF
TRBV2,TRBJ1-4,once,NA,11,CASRVWEKLFF
TRBV7-2,TRBJ2-3,many,TRBD2,17,CASSKRTSGRVSDTQYF
TRBV29-1,TRBJ2-2,NA,TRBD1,16,CSVARSRTGNTGELFF
TRBV12-3/TRBV12-4,TRBJ1-2,NA,NA,12,CATLGGLRGYTF
TRBV2,TRBJ1-2,many,NA,14,CASSVMAANYGYTF
TRBV5-1,TRBJ1-4,few,NA,13,CASSQNFNEKLFF
TRBV6-1,TRBJ1-2,few,NA,12,CASSRTSYGYTF
TRBV28,TRBJ2-6,many,NA,14,CASESNSGANVLTF
TRBV10-1,TRBJ2-2,few,NA,13,CASSPLGDGELFF
TRBV6-1,TRBJ2-1,NA,NA,15,CASSASGGVGNEQFF
TRBV20-1,TRBJ2-3,NA,TRBD2,13,CSAGTSNTDTQYF
TRBV7-9,TRBJ1-1,many,TRBD1,13,CASSPDRVGGAFF
TRBV6-1,TRBJ2-5,many,TRBD1,17,CASSYSRQGIGQETQYF
TRBV7-2,TRBJ2-1,many,NA,13,CASSLRLRSEQFF
TRBV20-1,TRBJ2-7,many,TRBD1,15,CSARDFGTGSYEQYF
TRBV20-1,TRBJ2-3,many,NA,13,CSASSGSTDTQYF
TRBV10-3,TRBJ2-6,NA,TRBD1,15,CATNGDRPGANVLTF